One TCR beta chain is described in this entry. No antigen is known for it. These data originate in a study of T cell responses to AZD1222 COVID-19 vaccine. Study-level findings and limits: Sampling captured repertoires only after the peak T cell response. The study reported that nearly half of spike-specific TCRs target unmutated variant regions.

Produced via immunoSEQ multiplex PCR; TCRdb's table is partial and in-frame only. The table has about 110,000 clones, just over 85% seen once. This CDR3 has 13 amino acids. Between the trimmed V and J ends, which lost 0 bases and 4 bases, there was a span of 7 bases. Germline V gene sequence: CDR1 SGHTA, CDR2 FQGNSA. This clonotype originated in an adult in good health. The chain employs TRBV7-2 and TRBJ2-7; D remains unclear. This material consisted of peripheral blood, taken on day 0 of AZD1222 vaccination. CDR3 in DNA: TGTGCCAGCAGCTTAGCCAAAGGATACGAGCAGTACTTC. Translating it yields CASSLAKGYEQYF.